The entry below gives a single TCR beta chain sequence along with its context. Antigen: not known. The CDR3 loop spans 17 amino acids. The V gene lost 0 bases and the J gene lost 8 bases, with 22 bases spanning the gap. Germline lookup yields CDR1 GTSNPN and CDR2 SVGIG (reference sequence). This entry is derived from a study of OX40 agonist ivuxolimab in advanced cancers. Looking at the study overall: Earlier anti-PD-1, anti-PD-L1 or anti-CTLA-4 therapy was permitted; less than 50% had received some. Study outcomes and limitations: At 0.1 to 3.0 mg/kg, CD4+ and CD8+ blood T cells expanded clonally by week 6.

The table came from immunoSEQ multiplex PCR; TCRdb's copy has only in-frame clones and leaves some out. The sample includes tens of thousands of clones, 87% of them seen just once. This clonotype was sampled from an adult with an advanced solid tumor such as melanoma, head and neck, liver or kidney cancer. This sample comprised CD4+ or CD8+ T cells sorted from blood, obtained in a trial of the OX40 agonist ivuxolimab. The chain combines TRBV30 with TRBJ1-4, with D unresolved. CDR3 protein: CAWSVSLVPMIVEKLFF. CDR3 coding DNA: TGTGCCTGGAGTGTATCATTAGTCCCGATGATTGTGGAAAAACTGTTTTTT.